This T cell receptor (beta chain) was identified during a study of CD8 T cells in ankylosing spondylitis. General study points: According to the report, clones linked to the disease were significantly enriched in matched synovial fluid samples taken from ankylosing spondylitis patients. Seemingly distinctive of ankylosing spondylitis blood was a TCR beta motif formed by eight highly homologous variants.

TCRdb independently ran MiXCR on the 5' RACE reads; one entry per CDR3 protein. The data show under 950,000 distinct CDR3 sequences, around 20% seen once. This clonotype was found a few times. Its specificity is not known. This CDR3 region has 14 residues. The V and J ends lost 2 bases and 8 bases respectively, with 15 bases between them. This receptor was identified in a male donor with ankylosing spondylitis. The chain recombines TRBV12-3 or TRBV12-4 with TRBJ1-2, with D hard to call. Source material: blood, either unsorted or a sorted T cell fraction (not recorded which). Written as DNA, the CDR3 is TGTGCCAGCAGTTTACCTTGGTCCTCGGGGGGCTACACCTTC. Translating gives CASSLPWSSGGYTF.